This T cell receptor (beta chain) was identified in a study of T cells in Graves' hyperthyroidism and ophthalmopathy. The germline CDR1 and CDR2 sequences are SGHAT and FQNNGV. Between the trimmed V and J ends, which lost 2 bases and 0 bases, there was a span of 14 bases. The CDR3 loop spans 16 amino acids. Many counts were recorded for this clonotype. Its cognate antigen is unknown. Points from the study as a whole: Ophthalmopathy was told apart from stable hyperthyroidism by a 13 V-J model.

RNA transcripts served as the template for amplifying TCR beta CDR3 regions. A set of HTBI primers served as the primers for a first-round RT-PCR of the TCR CDR3. MiXCR, applied by TCRdb to the multiplex PCR reads, yields one record per CDR3 protein. The sample has hundreds of thousands of distinct CDR3 sequences, roughly 14% seen once. The sequenced material came from blood. This receptor was taken from a woman aged 40-49 years with Graves' ophthalmopathy. The rearrangement links TRBV11-2 to TRBJ2-7; a weak D match, TRBD1 (6 bases). The CDR3: CASSLRQGTGSYEQYF. In DNA form, the CDR3 reads TGTGCCAGCAGCTTAAGGCAGGGGACGGGCTCCTACGAGCAGTACTTC.